This T cell receptor (beta chain) is from a study of blood T cell repertoires in COVID-19. Turning to the study itself: The United States, Italy and Spain were the sources of the acute and convalescent COVID-19 samples. Nucleic acid was either cDNA or gDNA, and it came from T cells, B-cell-depleted T cells, or PBMCs.

Methods used by the authors: Amplification with reference gene primers provided the estimates of nucleated cell counts. Profiled with immunoSEQ multiplex PCR; TCRdb holds only in-frame clones, not every one. V, J and clone size reflect that table, while D and trimming were determined from the DNA. This table holds around 57,000 clones, over 80% found once. Germline V gene lookup returns CDR1 SGHRS and CDR2 YFSETQ. Trimming stripped 3 bases from V and 8 bases from J, with 14 bases between. The CDR3 consists of 13 residues. Sequencing was performed on peripheral blood. This TCR derives from a human donor with active COVID-19. The donor label of this sample is uncertain. The chain recombines TRBV5-1 with TRBJ1-2; no clear D. CDR3 region: CASSSIRGAGYTF. The CDR3 nucleotides are TGCGCCAGCAGCTCCATCCGTGGTGCGGGCTACACCTTC.